This T cell receptor (beta chain) appears in the sequencing data of a study of post-analysis software for immune sequencing data. Study-wide findings and caveats: F-measure co-clustering was strong for batch-matched samples. Normalized Chao1 diversity was significantly reduced in patients versus controls. Five or six TRBV segments, TRBV5-6, TRBV5-1 and TRBV20-1 among them, were found more frequent in patients than controls.

About this clonotype itself: Its antigen is not identified.

Researchers reported that TCR beta cDNA libraries carried unique molecular identifiers. There were 1 to 10 million T cells, and 480,000 or so cDNA molecules came from them. TCRdb itself ran the PCR reads through MiXCR, one entry per CDR3 protein. The sample lists some 890,000 distinct CDR3 sequences; approximately 53% were seen once. The CDR3 extends over 14 amino acids. CDR1 and CDR2 (germline): SGHRS, YFSETQ. Trimming stripped 4 bases from V and 2 bases from J, with 13 bases between. The source of this sequence is a girl between 5 and 17 years old with multiple sclerosis. The sequenced sample was blood. The chain employs TRBV5-1 and TRBJ2-7; tentatively, D is TRBD1 (6 bases). CDR3: CASSAQGWPYEQYF. CDR3 sequence (DNA): TGCGCCAGCAGCGCACAGGGTTGGCCCTACGAGCAGTACTTC.